The 24 T cell receptor beta chains given below trace back to one sample, sequenced in a study of metastatic and nonmetastatic thyroid tumors. Using MiXCR, TCRdb re-called clones from the PCR reads. Of fewer than 50,000 clones in the sample, 25% to 35% were seen once. None of the patients had undergone any treatment ahead of thyroid surgery. Sequenced material: blood. The source of these receptors is a male donor with papillary thyroid cancer or a benign thyroid nodule (not recorded which). Some clones in this sample may be carry-over from other donors' samples.

This clone was observed a single time. At one boundary the junction diverges from the germline segment, which might be a read error. The chain uses TRBV19 and TRBJ2-1; TRBD2 is a possible D gene (6 bases). The CDR3 has 17 amino acids. Germline values: CDR1 LNHDA, CDR2 SQIVND (reference sequence). CDR3: CASSIEGSGSSYKEQFF. The CDR3 DNA follows: TGTGCCAGTAGTATAGAGGGTAGCGGTAGCTCCTACAAAGAGCAGTTCTTC.

V usage is TRBV7-8 and J usage is TRBJ2-3; 10 positions agree with TRBD1. Per the germline V gene, CDR1 is SGHVS and CDR2 is FQNEAQ. Trimming removed 8 bases from V and 4 bases from J; junction bases left unmatched: 9. The CDR3 spans 15 residues. The CDR3 region is CASRKDRGRADTQYF. CDR3 coding DNA: TGTGCCAGCCGAAAAGACAGGGGGCGGGCAGATACGCAGTATTTT.

This clone was observed many times. The chain recombines TRBV20-1 with TRBJ2-6, with a weak D call TRBD2 (5 bases). The V end lost 0 bases, the J end lost 3 bases, and 21 bases lay between the germline ends. The V gene's germline CDR1 is DFQATT and CDR2 SNEGSKA (reference sequence). This CDR3 spans 19 amino acids. CDR3 loop: CSARDPTGTTGSGANVLTF. The CDR3 DNA sequence: TGCAGTGCTAGAGATCCAACCGGAACTACTGGGAGTGGGGCCAACGTCCTGACTTTC.

The table lists this clone with a count of one. This chain uses TRBV19 with TRBJ2-4, with 12 bases fitting TRBD1. The CDR3 contains 18 residues. Germline V gene data show CDR1 as LNHDA and CDR2 as SQIVND (reference sequence). The V and J ends lost 5 bases and 10 bases, in that order; junction bases with no gene match: 18. The DNA of the CDR3 is TGTGCCAGTAGTGCCGGGACAGGGGGCAAGTTGGCCAAAAGAATTCAGTACTTC. Translating it yields CASSAGTGGKLAKRIQYF.

This clone was recorded at least ten times. The chain recombines TRBV7-3 with TRBJ1-1; TRBD1 is a possible D gene (5 bases). Germline V gene lookup returns CDR1 SGHTA and CDR2 FQGTGA. This CDR3 has 15 residues. V was clipped by 5 bases and J by 6 bases, with 19 bases between them. The CDR3 region is CASSPGPGAKAEAFF. In nucleotides, the CDR3 is TGTGCCAGCAGCCCCGGTCCTGGGGCCAAAGCTGAAGCTTTCTTT. The full variable domain, with the rest looked up from reference TRBV7-3 and TRBJ1-1, is GAGVSQTPSNKVTEKGKYVELRCDPISGHTALYWYRQSLGQGPEFLIYFQGTGAADDSGLPNDRFFAVRPEGSVSTLKIQRTERGDSAVYLCASSPGPGAKAEAFFGQGTRLTVV.

The V call is TRBV30, the J call TRBJ1-5; no reliable D call. The length of the CDR3 is 13 residues. Germline V gene data show CDR1 as GTSNPN and CDR2 as SVGIG (reference sequence). With 0 bases removed from V and 3 bases from J, the gap between germline ends came to 6 bases. The CDR3 DNA follows: TGTGCCTGGAGTGTAAGGGACAATCAGCCCCAGCATTTT. Its protein is CAWSVRDNQPQHF.

This clone showed up many times. This chain links TRBV7-8 with TRBJ2-7; D may be TRBD1 or TRBD2 (5 bases each). The CDR3 contains 15 residues. CDR1 and CDR2 from the germline V gene are SGHVS and FQNEAQ. Trimming took off 1 base at V and 2 bases at J, with 12 bases between the two ends. CDR3 residues: CASSLVRGGTYEQYF. The CDR3 bases are TGTGCCAGCAGCTTAGTTCGGGGCGGAACCTACGAGCAGTACTTC. Based on the CDR3 plus reference TRBV7-8 and TRBJ2-7, the full variable domain is GAGVSQSPRYKVAKRGQDVALRCDPISGHVSLFWYQQALGQGPEFLTYFQNEAQLDKSGLPSDRFFAERPEGSVSTLKIQRTQQEDSAVYLCASSLVRGGTYEQYFGPGTRLTVT.

This clone was seen at least ten times. V usage is TRBV7-2 and J usage is TRBJ1-5; no clear D. This CDR3 region has 13 residues. V lost 1 base and J 6 bases, leaving 7 bases between the germline ends. Germline CDR1 is SGHTA and CDR2 is FQGNSA. CDR3 region: CASSLENPQPQHF. In DNA form, the CDR3 reads TGTGCCAGCAGCTTAGAAAACCCTCAGCCCCAGCATTTT.

V is TRBV10-3 and J is TRBJ2-5; 8 bases fit TRBD1. The CDR3 totals 15 residues. Germline CDR1 ENHRY, CDR2 SYGVKD. V lost 6 bases, J lost 2 bases, and 8 bases stayed unmatched. The CDR3 sequence is CAISSRQGPQETQYF. The CDR3 DNA follows: TGTGCCATCAGCTCGAGACAGGGGCCGCAAGAGACCCAGTACTTC.

This clone showed up many times. The chain is built from TRBV7-2 and TRBJ2-7; D unclear. The germline V gene encodes CDR1 SGHTA and CDR2 FQGNSA. The length of the CDR3 is 12 residues. The V end was cut by 4 bases, the J end by 6 bases, with 10 bases between. CDR3 sequence reads: CASSSLVGEQYF. The CDR3 coding sequence is TGTGCCAGCAGCTCGTTAGTGGGCGAGCAGTACTTC.

This clone came up many times. J is TRBJ2-7 and V is TRBV11-2; 8 bases align to TRBD2. V dropped 3 bases and J dropped 5; count of bases not matched to a gene: 9. The germline CDR1 and CDR2 sequences are SGHAT and FQNNGV. The CDR3 contains 15 residues. The CDR3 loop is CASSFPGLGAHEQYF. CDR3 coding DNA: TGTGCCAGCAGCTTCCCGGGACTAGGTGCCCACGAGCAGTACTTC.

Notes on this clone: One end of the junction is discordant with germline, which a read error may explain. This sample also contains other DNA sequences that code for the same CDR3. This sequence joins TRBV12-3 or TRBV12-4 and TRBJ2-7; D might be TRBD2 (5 bases). The CDR3 has 11 residues. The CDR3 region is CASSVVWEPYF. CDR3 DNA: TGCGCCAGCAGCGTCGTCTGGGAGCCATACTTC.

At least ten counts were recorded for this clone. Being one base from a much bigger clone, this may be a read error. The sample contains more than one DNA sequence encoding this CDR3. J is TRBJ2-3 and V is TRBV12-3 or TRBV12-4, with 9 nucleotides matching TRBD2. The CDR3 loop spans 15 amino acids. CDR3 region: CASSLRGGATDTQYF. CDR3 DNA: TGTGCCAGTAGTTTGCGCGGGGGGGCCACAGATACGCAGTATTTT.

This chain connects TRBV12-3 or TRBV12-4 to TRBJ1-5, with D unresolved. The CDR3 is made up of 14 amino acids. V shed 3 bases and J shed 4 bases, with 10 bases lying between them. In DNA form, the CDR3 reads TGTGCCAGCAGTTTGGCTTCAGTTAATCAGCCCCAGCATTTT. Encoded protein: CASSLASVNQPQHF.

This clone was seen at least ten times. The chain links TRBV12-3 or TRBV12-4 to TRBJ2-2, with 7 bases aligning to TRBD2. This CDR3 has 14 amino acids. The V and J ends lost 5 bases and 4 bases, in that order; junction bases with no gene match: 4. The CDR3 bases are TGTGCCAGCAGTCCGGGGGGAGGCACCGGGGAGCTGTTTTTT. This sequence encodes CASSPGGGTGELFF.

By share, this clone ranks as medium-sized (0.01 to 0.1%). The chain couples TRBV28 to TRBJ2-1; D is unresolved. The germline V gene has CDR1 MDHEN and CDR2 SYDVKM. The CDR3 loop spans 16 amino acids. Trimming pared 5 bases from V and 4 bases from J, leaving 18 bases between. The CDR3 coding sequence is TGTGCCAGCAGTCATTCCGTAAGGGCCCGTTACAATGAGCAGTTCTTC. Translated: CASSHSVRARYNEQFF.

This clone occurred a few times. This chain joins TRBV6-2 or TRBV6-3 and TRBJ1-2, with D perhaps TRBD1 (6 bases). Germline V lookup: CDR1 MNHEY, CDR2 SVGEGT. Trimming left V 3 bases short and J 5 bases short, with 10 bases between. This CDR3 region has 13 residues. CDR3 amino acids: CASSYGQKYGYTF. As DNA, the CDR3 is TGTGCCAGCAGTTATGGACAGAAGTATGGCTACACCTTC.

The V and J genes are TRBV30 and TRBJ1-6, with no clear D. The ends were cut back, 2 bases at V and 7 bases at J, with 15 bases in the middle. Germline V gives CDR1 GTSNPN, CDR2 SVGIG (reference sequence). CDR3 size: 15 residues. The CDR3 coding sequence is TGTGCCTGGAGTAAGGGCACATCGGGGAATTCACCCCTCCACTTT. This translates into CAWSKGTSGNSPLHF.

The sample holds a few counts of this clone. The V and J genes are TRBV3-1 and TRBJ2-7; 8 bases are shared with TRBD2. The J segment lost 5 bases and the V segment lost 3 bases, leaving 3 bases of the junction unmatched. The CDR3 length is 13 residues. Germline values: CDR1 LGHDT, CDR2 YNNKEL (reference sequence). CDR3 residues: CASSQSGGNEQYF. In DNA form, the CDR3 reads TGTGCCAGCAGCCAGTCGGGGGGGAACGAGCAGTACTTC.

The rearrangement joins TRBV11-2 to TRBJ1-4; 7 nucleotides agree with TRBD1. The CDR3 totals 12 residues. The V segment lost 4 bases and the J segment 13 bases; nucleotides outside the gene matches: 6. From germline, CDR1 is SGHAT and CDR2 FQNNGV. The CDR3 here is CASSSTGRRLFF. CDR3 in DNA: TGTGCCAGCAGCTCGACAGGGAGAAGACTGTTTTTT.

This sequence joins TRBV28 and TRBJ2-7; D not certain. Germline V gives CDR1 MDHEN, CDR2 SYDVKM. This CDR3 spans 14 amino acids. The V end lost 5 bases, the J end lost 2 bases, and 13 bases lay between the germline ends. CDR3 in DNA: TGTGCCAGCAGTGACCGTCGGTTTCCCTACGAGCAGTACTTC. It is translated as CASSDRRFPYEQYF.

This clone was detected ten times or more. V is TRBV6-4 and J is TRBJ2-1; D is possibly TRBD2 (6 bases). The CDR3 length is 13 residues. Looked up from germline, CDR1 is MRHNA and CDR2 is SNTAGT. Between the trimmed V and J ends, which lost 4 bases and 9 bases, there was a span of 13 bases. The CDR3 sequence: CASSGTDGSEQFF. CDR3 in DNA: TGTGCCAGCAGTGGGACCGACGGGAGTGAGCAGTTCTTC.

This chain links TRBV7-3 with TRBJ1-2; tentatively, D is TRBD1 (6 bases). Germline V CDR1 and CDR2: SGHTA, FQGTGA. The CDR3 consists of 16 residues. Trimming cost V 5 bases and J 6 bases, with 22 bases left between them. The CDR3, as DNA: TGTGCCAGCAGCCCAGGCCCCTCGGACAGATCTAATGGCTACACCTTC. Translating gives CASSPGPSDRSNGYTF.

The chain couples TRBV20-1 to TRBJ1-2; no firm D call. This CDR3 region has 14 residues. Trimming took 0 bases from V and 4 from J, leaving 12 bases between them. Germline V lookup: CDR1 DFQATT, CDR2 SNEGSKA (reference sequence). The CDR3 sequence: CSARDRVGLYGYTF. The CDR3 DNA follows: TGCAGTGCTAGAGATCGGGTCGGCCTCTATGGCTACACCTTC.